This T cell receptor (beta chain) was observed in a study of blood T cell repertoires in COVID-19. Overall study: Specimens from acute and convalescent COVID-19 originated in the United States, Italy and Spain. From T cells, B-cell-depleted T cells, or PBMCs came the material, which was cDNA or gDNA.

Only in-frame clones appear in the TCRdb table, and some are missing; sequencing was by immunoSEQ multiplex PCR. The sample lists 300,000 to 400,000 clones; 75% to 90% were seen once. Trimming left V 5 bases short and J 5 bases short, with 12 bases between. The CDR3 loop spans 14 amino acids. Germline lookup yields CDR1 SGHAT and CDR2 FQDESV (reference sequence). The V and J genes are TRBV11-1 and TRBJ2-2, with a possible D match to TRBD1 (6 bases). This receptor was identified in a woman in her fifties or sixties with COVID-19, enrolled during active disease. Sequencing used peripheral blood. CDR3 DNA sequence: TGTGCCAGCAGCCCCTACACAGGGACCGGGGAGCTGTTTTTT. This gives the protein CASSPYTGTGELFF.